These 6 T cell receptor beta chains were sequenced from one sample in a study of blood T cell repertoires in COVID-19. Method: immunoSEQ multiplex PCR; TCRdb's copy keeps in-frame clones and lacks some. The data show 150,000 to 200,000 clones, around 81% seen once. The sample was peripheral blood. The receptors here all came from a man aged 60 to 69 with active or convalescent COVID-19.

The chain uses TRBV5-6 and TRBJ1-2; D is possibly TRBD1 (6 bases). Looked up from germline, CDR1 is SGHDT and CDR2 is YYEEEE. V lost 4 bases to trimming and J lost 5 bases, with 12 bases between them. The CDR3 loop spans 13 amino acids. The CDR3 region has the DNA TGTGCCAGCAGCGCCTCAGGGGCATATGGCTACACCTTC. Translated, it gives CASSASGAYGYTF.

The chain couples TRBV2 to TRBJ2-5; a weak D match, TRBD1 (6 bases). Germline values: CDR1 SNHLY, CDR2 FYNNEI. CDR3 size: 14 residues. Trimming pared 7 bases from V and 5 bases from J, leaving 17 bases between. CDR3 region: CASKLGAQVETQYF. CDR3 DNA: TGTGCCAGCAAACTGGGGGCACAGGTGGAGACCCAGTACTTC.

The CDR3: CASSLAGGRAYEQYF. CDR3 sequence (DNA): TGTGCCAGCAGTCTGGCAGGCGGGAGGGCCTACGAGCAGTACTTC. This chain connects TRBV28 to TRBJ2-7; 9 nucleotides line up with TRBD2. V was clipped by 5 bases and J by 2 bases; unmatched bases: 7. From germline, CDR1 is MDHEN and CDR2 SYDVKM. The CDR3 runs 15 residues. Supplemented by reference TRBV28 and TRBJ2-7, the full variable domain reads DVKVTQSSRYLVKRTGEKVFLECVQDMDHENMFWYRQDPGLGLRLIYFSYDVKMKEKGDIPEGYSVSREKKERFSLILESASTNQTSMYLCASSLAGGRAYEQYFGPGTRLTVT.

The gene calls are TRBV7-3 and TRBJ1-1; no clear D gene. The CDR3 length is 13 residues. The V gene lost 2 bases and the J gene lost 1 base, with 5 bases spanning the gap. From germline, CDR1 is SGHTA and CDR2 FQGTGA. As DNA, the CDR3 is TGTGCCAGCAGCTTAGGGCAGAACACTGAAGCTTTCTTT. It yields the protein CASSLGQNTEAFF.

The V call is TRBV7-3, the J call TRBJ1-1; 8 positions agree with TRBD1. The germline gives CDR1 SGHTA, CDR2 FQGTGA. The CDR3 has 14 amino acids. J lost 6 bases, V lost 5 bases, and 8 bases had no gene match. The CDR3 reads CASSEGTGGPEAFF. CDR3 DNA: TGTGCCAGCAGCGAGGGGACAGGTGGCCCTGAAGCTTTCTTT.

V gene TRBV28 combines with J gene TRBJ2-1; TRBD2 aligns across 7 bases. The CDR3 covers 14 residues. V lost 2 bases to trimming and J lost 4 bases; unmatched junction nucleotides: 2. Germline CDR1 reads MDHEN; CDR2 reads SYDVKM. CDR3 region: CASSLHGGYNEQFF. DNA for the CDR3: TGTGCCAGCAGTTTACACGGGGGGTACAATGAGCAGTTCTTC.